This TCR beta chain appears in the sequencing data of a study of blood T cell repertoires in COVID-19. Study summary: From the United States, Italy and Spain came samples of acute and convalescent COVID-19. From T cells, B-cell-depleted T cells, or PBMCs came the material, which was cDNA or gDNA.

Original processing methods: Reference gene primer amplification in the assay estimated nucleated cell counts. Produced via immunoSEQ multiplex PCR; TCRdb's table is partial and in-frame only. That table furnishes V, J and clone size, whereas the DNA furnished D and trimming. The sample consists of about 38,000 clones, approximately 81% of them appearing once. Seattle patients were enrolled during active infection and followed longitudinally. This receptor was identified in a man aged 60 to 69 with COVID-19, enrolled during active disease. The sequencing input was peripheral blood.

The CDR3 nucleotides are TGTGCCAGCCGACACGACGGCAGGACTGAAGCTTTCTTT. This encodes CASRHDGRTEAFF. The chain has TRBV6-5 and TRBJ1-1; D call uncertain. The CDR3 covers 13 residues. CDR1 is MNHEY, CDR2 SVGAGI, per germline. Trimming cost V 8 bases and J 5 bases, with 15 bases left between them.